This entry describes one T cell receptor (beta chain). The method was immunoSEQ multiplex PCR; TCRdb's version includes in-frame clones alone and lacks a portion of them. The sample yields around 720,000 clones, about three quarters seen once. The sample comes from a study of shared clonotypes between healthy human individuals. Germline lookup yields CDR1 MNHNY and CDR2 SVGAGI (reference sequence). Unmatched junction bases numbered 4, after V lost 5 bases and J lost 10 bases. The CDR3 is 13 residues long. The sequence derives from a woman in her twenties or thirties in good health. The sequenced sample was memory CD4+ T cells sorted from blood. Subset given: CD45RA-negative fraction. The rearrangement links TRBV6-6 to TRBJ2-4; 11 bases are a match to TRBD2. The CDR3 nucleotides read TGTGCCAGCAGTACCGGGACTAGCGGAATTCAGTACTTC. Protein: CASSTGTSGIQYF.